These T cell receptor beta chains were read from a single sample in a study of blood T cell repertoires in COVID-19. This table comes from immunoSEQ multiplex PCR, and its TCRdb copy is limited to in-frame clones, with some not included. The table lists 390,000 or so clones, around 89% of them singletons. The sequenced sample was peripheral blood. These receptors were taken from a man younger than 30 with active or convalescent COVID-19. Each CDR3 is given without its conserved first and last residue.

j_call v_call cdr3_aa
TRBJ1-1 TRBV27 ASSIIQGSTTEAF
TRBJ2-2 TRBV11-2 ASSLGLNTGELF
TRBJ2-3 TRBV9 ASSVGIGGGSDTQY
TRBJ2-1 TRBV29-1 SVEVSGSLKQF
TRBJ1-5 TRBV28 ASTWGQGRNQPQH
TRBJ1-6 TRBV28 ASSLRGSAPLH
TRBJ2-5 TRBV24-1 ATSDSWTGETQY
TRBJ2-7 TRBV7-8 ASSSLAVSSYEQY
TRBJ2-3 TRBV4-3 ASSQGPRGTDTQY
TRBJ1-2 TRBV4-3 ASSQQQGTRIGYT
TRBJ2-5 TRBV11-3 ASSEGGETQY
TRBJ2-5 TRBV5-5 ASSLARGLAGGIQETQY
TRBJ1-1 TRBV3-1/TRBV3-2 ASSQLYGTEAF
TRBJ1-1 TRBV4-1 ASSQRQGATEAF
TRBJ1-4 TRBV5-1 ASSPRSPTNEKLF
TRBJ2-1 TRBV7-2 ASSLGGTAYNEQF
TRBJ1-6 TRBV7-2 ASSPGQKNSPLH
TRBJ2-3 TRBV7-9 ASSSRDRVIDTQY
TRBJ2-2 TRBV4-2 ASSLSTLGGELF
TRBJ1-2 TRBV9 ASSVAGDRNYGYT
TRBJ2-7 TRBV7-6 ASSSINSDEQY
TRBJ2-3 TRBV27 ASSLISSGATDTQY
TRBJ1-1 TRBV19 ASSFEREAF
TRBJ1-4 TRBV4-2 ASSQDWGSGNEKLF
TRBJ2-3 TRBV5-1 ASSSANRGKDTQY
TRBJ1-5 TRBV6-2/TRBV6-3 ASSYSSRAQPQH
TRBJ1-2 TRBV19 ASSTQAYGYT
TRBJ2-1 TRBV4-3 ASSQGTGSNNEQF
TRBJ1-5 TRBV15 ATSREGWTDIYSNQPQH
TRBJ2-6 TRBV6-4 ASSAGSGANVLT
TRBJ2-2 TRBV6-5 ASKDRGRTGELF
TRBJ1-2 TRBV7-6 ASSLVQGTNYGYT
TRBJ2-7 TRBV5-6 ASNGQGEPYEQY
TRBJ2-7 TRBV9 ASSGRSRYEQY
TRBJ1-6 TRBV27 ASSSDRGYNNSPLH
TRBJ2-2 TRBV7-2 ASSPRNTGELF
TRBJ2-7 TRBV9 ASSLGQGYEQY
TRBJ1-1 TRBV5-5 ASTKIRGESSEAF
TRBJ1-1 TRBV13 ASDRGGNTEAF
TRBJ2-7 TRBV6-5 AAASGRVYEQY
TRBJ1-2 TRBV29-1 SVEDRHSQIYGYT
TRBJ1-3 TRBV6-2/TRBV6-3 ASSYFGAGNTIY
TRBJ1-4 TRBV19 ASSRLVKEKLF
TRBJ1-1 TRBV6-2/TRBV6-3 ASSYTENTEAF
TRBJ1-1 TRBV11-2 ASRVLIAGREAF
TRBJ1-1 TRBV7-2 ASSLTGGAEAF
TRBJ2-7 TRBV2 ASSEQGVYEQY
TRBJ1-4 TRBV7-2 ASSFRQAEKLF
TRBJ1-4 TRBV7-2 ASSSGGGWEKLF
TRBJ1-1 TRBV19 ASSIRAF
TRBJ2-2 TRBV18 ASSPVGQVNRLELF
TRBJ1-5 TRBV7-2 ASSSSGTGQPQH
TRBJ2-1 TRBV24-1 ATSDLPRTTSLGEQF
TRBJ1-1 TRBV18 ASSPPGFRDLNTEAF
TRBJ1-2 TRBV9 ASSVAGWGGYT
TRBJ1-1 TRBV27 ASSPPGDLNTEAF
TRBJ2-1 TRBV3-1/TRBV3-2 ASSQVPLYNEQF